This record looks at one TCR beta chain sequence and its context. The data were obtained in a study of blood T cell repertoires in COVID-19. Study overall: The analysed material was cDNA or gDNA that came from T cells, B-cell-depleted T cells, or PBMCs.

J was trimmed by 5 bases and V by 6 bases; bases with no gene match: 9. Germline V gene data show CDR1 as MNHEY and CDR2 as SMNVEV (reference sequence). The CDR3 sequence is 14 residues long. The protocol was immunoSEQ multiplex PCR, while the TCRdb copy is restricted to in-frame clones and leaves out a portion. The data hold a few hundred thousand clones, with 84% observed a single time. The chain couples TRBV27 to TRBJ1-1; 7 nucleotides align to TRBD1. Sequenced sample: peripheral blood. This receptor was taken from a woman aged 40 to 50 who had recovered from COVID-19. CDR3 loop: CASRRTGEGTEAFF. As DNA, the CDR3 is TGTGCCAGCAGGAGGACAGGAGAGGGGACTGAAGCTTTCTTT.